The 28 T cell receptor beta chains below all came from one sample that was sequenced in a study of T cell responses to AZD1222 COVID-19 vaccine. Using immunoSEQ multiplex PCR, the repertoire was profiled, and TCRdb retains in-frame clones only, with some absent. The repertoire consists of tens of thousands of clones, with roughly 87% occurring once and the leading ten covering around a sixth. This specimen was peripheral blood, taken on day 0 of AZD1222 vaccination. These receptors all come from an adult in good health.

This rearrangement joins TRBV11-1 to TRBJ1-1, with TRBD1 identical over 7 bases. From germline, CDR1 is SGHAT and CDR2 FQDESV (reference sequence). The CDR3 covers 13 residues. Trimming cost V 7 bases and J 4 bases; bases outside gene matches: 6. CDR3 amino acids: CASTRTGATEAFF. In nucleotides, the CDR3 is TGTGCCAGCACCCGGACAGGAGCCACTGAAGCTTTCTTT.

V and J are TRBV10-3 and TRBJ1-5; D might be TRBD1 (6 bases). CDR3 size: 13 residues. The V gene's germline CDR1 is ENHRY and CDR2 SYGVKD. V was shortened by 4 bases and J by 7 bases, with 11 bases between the two germline ends. CDR3 in amino acids: CAISAGAEQPQHF. CDR3 sequence (DNA): TGTGCCATCAGTGCGGGGGCAGAGCAGCCCCAGCATTTT.

V is TRBV7-9 and J is TRBJ2-5; D call uncertain. Looked up from germline, CDR1 is SEHNR and CDR2 is FQNEAQ (reference sequence). The V and J ends lost 7 bases and 4 bases respectively, with 10 bases between them. The CDR3 runs to 12 residues. The CDR3 reads CASTWQIETQYF. DNA for the CDR3: TGTGCCAGCACCTGGCAAATAGAGACCCAGTACTTC.

The chain is built from TRBV19 and TRBJ2-5, with 8 bases fitting TRBD1. The germline gives CDR1 LNHDA, CDR2 SQIVND (reference sequence). Trimming cost V 5 bases and J 2 bases; bases outside gene matches: 4. The CDR3 loop spans 14 amino acids. CDR3 in amino acids: CASSPRTGQETQYF. DNA of the CDR3: TGTGCCAGTAGTCCGCGGACAGGGCAAGAGACCCAGTACTTC. The whole variable domain, remainder taken from reference TRBV19 and TRBJ2-5, is DGGITQSPKYLFRKEGQNVTLSCEQNLNHDAMYWYRQDPGQGLRLIYYSQIVNDFQKGDIAEGYSVSREKKESFPLTVTSAQKNPTAFYLCASSPRTGQETQYFGPGTRLLVL.

This chain connects TRBV10-1 to TRBJ1-4, with D perhaps matching TRBD1 (5 bases). The CDR3 extends over 16 amino acids. Trimming took 6 bases from V and 3 from J, leaving 17 bases between them. The germline V gene encodes CDR1 WNHNN and CDR2 SYGVQD (reference sequence). CDR3 nucleotide sequence: TGCGCCAGCAGGCACTCCCAGGGTTTGGCTAATGAAAAACTGTTTTTT. It is translated as CASRHSQGLANEKLFF.

This chain joins TRBV6-5 and TRBJ1-3; the match to TRBD1 covers 8 bases. CDR3 length: 15 residues. J gave up 3 bases and V 5 bases, and 6 bases lay outside the gene matches. Germline CDR1 reads MNHEY; CDR2 reads SVGAGI. The DNA for the CDR3 is TGTGCCAGCAGTCTTACAGGGGGAAGTGGAAACACCATATATTTT. Residues: CASSLTGGSGNTIYF.

Notes on this clone: The sample contains more than one DNA sequence encoding this CDR3. The chain couples TRBV5-6 to TRBJ1-1; the D is unclear. The germline V gene encodes CDR1 SGHDT and CDR2 YYEEEE. The CDR3 is made up of 13 amino acids. V gave up 1 base and J gave up 2 bases, with 6 bases separating them. CDR3 sequence: CASSLTGNTEAFF. For the CDR3, the DNA is TGTGCCAGCAGCTTGACCGGTAACACTGAAGCTTTCTTT. Based on the CDR3 plus reference TRBV5-6 and TRBJ1-1, the full variable domain is DAGVTQSPTHLIKTRGQQVTLRCSPKSGHDTVSWYQQALGQGPQFIFQYYEEEERQRGNFPDRFSGHQFPNYSSELNVNALLLGDSALYLCASSLTGNTEAFFGQGTRLTVV.

The CDR3 spells CASSETTGLNYGYTF. In DNA form, the CDR3 reads TGCGCCAGCAGTGAGACCACAGGGTTAAACTATGGCTACACCTTC. The rearrangement uses TRBV10-2 and TRBJ1-2, with TRBD1 as a possible D gene (6 bases). The V and J ends lost 2 bases and 2 bases respectively, with 12 bases between them. There are 15 residues in the CDR3. Germline lookup yields CDR1 WSHSY and CDR2 SAAADI.

J is TRBJ1-2 and V is TRBV19; 7 bases line up with TRBD1. J was trimmed by 3 bases and V by 3 bases; bases with no gene match: 16. CDR1 is LNHDA and CDR2 is SQIVND in the germline V gene (reference sequence). CDR3 size: 18 residues. CDR3 region: CASSIYQGGPSPHYGYTF. The CDR3 coding sequence is TGTGCCAGTAGTATCTACCAGGGGGGACCCTCTCCTCACTATGGCTACACCTTC. The full variable domain, completed using reference TRBV19 and TRBJ1-2, is DGGITQSPKYLFRKEGQNVTLSCEQNLNHDAMYWYRQDPGQGLRLIYYSQIVNDFQKGDIAEGYSVSREKKESFPLTVTSAQKNPTAFYLCASSIYQGGPSPHYGYTFGSGTRLTVV.

The V gene is TRBV9, the J gene TRBJ2-2, with D possibly TRBD1 on 6 matching bases. The CDR3 spans 16 residues. The germline gives CDR1 SGDLS, CDR2 YYNGEE. Trimming pared 0 bases from V and 4 bases from J, leaving 13 bases between. The CDR3 is CASSVAPRGSTGELFF. The CDR3 DNA sequence: TGTGCCAGCAGCGTAGCCCCGAGGGGGTCCACCGGGGAGCTGTTTTTT.

This clone was seen a single time. The chain couples TRBV4-3 to TRBJ2-6; 8 nucleotides agree with TRBD1. V lost 0 bases and J lost 0; bases outside the gene matches: 7. CDR1 LGHNA and CDR2 YSLEER come from the germline V gene. The CDR3 sequence is 19 residues long. The CDR3 sequence: CASSQDRWQGASGANVLTF. CDR3 in DNA: TGCGCCAGCAGCCAAGACCGGTGGCAGGGGGCCTCTGGGGCCAACGTCCTGACTTTC.

Here the CDR3 DNA reads TGCGCCAGCAGCCAAGATTGGAGGGGTACTAACTATGGCTACACCTTC. Translation gives CASSQDWRGTNYGYTF. This chain links TRBV4-3 with TRBJ1-2, with D maybe TRBD1 (5 bases). CDR3 length equals 16 residues. V gave up 0 bases and J gave up 0 bases, with 11 bases separating them. Germline CDR1 is LGHNA and CDR2 is YSLEER.

The rearrangement joins TRBV18 to TRBJ2-7, with TRBD2 identical over 9 bases. The CDR3 contains 15 residues. The germline V gene has CDR1 KGHSH and CDR2 LQKENI. The junction had 8 bases not matched to a gene; V was cut back by 6 bases and J by 2 bases. The CDR3 DNA sequence: TGTGCCAGCTCCCAGACCGCGGGAGGGCCCTACGAGCAGTACTTC. Translated: CASSQTAGGPYEQYF.

The gene calls are TRBV7-2 and TRBJ2-5; TRBD2 agrees at 7 bases. The CDR3 is 18 amino acids. J gave up 4 bases and V 5 bases, and 19 bases lay outside the gene matches. Per germline, CDR1 SGHTA and CDR2 FQGNSA. The CDR3 DNA reads TGTGCCAGCAGCCCCGTTGCGGGGGAGCCCTGGGTCGGAGAGACCCAGTACTTC. Its protein is CASSPVAGEPWVGETQYF.

The chain carries TRBV19 and TRBJ1-1; D remains ambiguous. V was pared by 3 bases and J by 0 bases, with 17 bases between. The CDR3 is made up of 17 amino acids. Germline CDR1 is LNHDA and CDR2 is SQIVND (reference sequence). The CDR3 reads CASSISTARSVNTEAFF. CDR3 DNA sequence: TGTGCCAGTAGTATCTCAACAGCGAGATCTGTGAACACTGAAGCTTTCTTT.

This clone appeared a single time. This chain links TRBV18 with TRBJ1-2; TRBD1 aligns across 7 bases. With 6 bases clipped from V and 4 bases from J, the junction kept 8 bases outside the gene matches. This CDR3 contains 14 residues. Per germline, CDR1 KGHSH and CDR2 LQKENI. In DNA form, the CDR3 reads TGTGCCAGCTCGCCTTTGGGACAGATCTATGGCTACACCTTC. This sequence encodes CASSPLGQIYGYTF.

By share, this clone counts as medium-sized (0.01 to 0.1%). The V and J genes are TRBV19 and TRBJ2-3, with 8 bases lining up with TRBD1. The germline V gene has CDR1 LNHDA and CDR2 SQIVND (reference sequence). J lost 4 bases, V lost 1 base, and 7 bases had no gene match. CDR3 length: 16 amino acids. CDR3 loop: CASSIGTGSGSDTQYF. Here the CDR3 DNA reads TGTGCCAGTAGTATAGGGACAGGGTCAGGATCAGATACGCAGTATTTT. The whole variable domain, filled in from reference TRBV19 and TRBJ2-3, reads DGGITQSPKYLFRKEGQNVTLSCEQNLNHDAMYWYRQDPGQGLRLIYYSQIVNDFQKGDIAEGYSVSREKKESFPLTVTSAQKNPTAFYLCASSIGTGSGSDTQYFGPGTRLTVL.

The CDR3 nucleotides are TGCGCCAGCAGCTTGGCCACTACCGGCAATGAGCAGTTCTTC. It encodes CASSLATTGNEQFF. The V gene is TRBV5-1, the J gene TRBJ2-1, with no clear D. Germline assignment: CDR1 SGHRS and CDR2 YFSETQ. V lost 0 bases to trimming and J lost 6 bases, with 10 bases between them. The CDR3 is 14 residues long.

This clone was seen only once. As DNA, the CDR3 is TGTGCCAGCAGCCCGATAGCGGGAGGGCCTTCCTCCTACAATGAGCAGTTCTTC. This codes for CASSPIAGGPSSYNEQFF. The chain uses TRBV7-8 and TRBJ2-1, with 11 bases aligning to TRBD2. The junction had 9 bases not matched to a gene; V was cut back by 5 bases and J by 0 bases. The CDR3 sequence is 18 residues long. Per germline, CDR1 SGHVS and CDR2 FQNEAQ.

There are a few counts of this clone. The V gene is TRBV7-2, the J gene TRBJ1-2; weak D call: TRBD1 (5 bases). The CDR3 length is 13 residues. Germline assignment: CDR1 SGHTA and CDR2 FQGNSA. The germline V and J ends were trimmed by 4 bases and 3 bases, with 9 bases remaining between them. The CDR3 here is CASSSGADYGYTF. The DNA of the CDR3 is TGTGCCAGCAGCTCCGGGGCTGACTATGGCTACACCTTC.

A note on this clone: Other DNA sequences within the sample encode an identical CDR3. V and J are TRBV5-5 and TRBJ1-4, with 10 positions matching TRBD1. J lost 2 bases, V lost 0 bases, and 1 base had no gene match. CDR3 length: 16 amino acids. Germline V gene data show CDR1 as SGHKS and CDR2 as YYEKEE (reference sequence). The CDR3 here is CASSLEGQGTNEKLFF. As DNA, the CDR3 is TGTGCCAGCAGCTTGGAGGGACAGGGGACTAATGAAAAACTGTTTTTT. The variable domain in full, completed from reference TRBV5-5 and TRBJ1-4, reads DAGVTQSPTHLIKTRGQQVTLRCSPISGHKSVSWYQQVLGQGPQFIFQYYEKEERGRGNFPDRFSARQFPNYSSELNVNALLLGDSALYLCASSLEGQGTNEKLFFGSGTQLSVL.

DNA for the CDR3: TGTGCCAGCAGTGCCACCCCGACTAGCCCCAACAATGAGCAGTTCTTC. The encoded protein is CASSATPTSPNNEQFF. V and J are TRBV6-4 and TRBJ2-1; TRBD2 aligns across 7 bases. The germline V gene has CDR1 MRHNA and CDR2 SNTAGT. Trimming cost V 4 bases and J 5 bases; bases outside gene matches: 11. The CDR3 loop spans 16 amino acids.

V usage is TRBV6-1 and J usage is TRBJ1-6; unclear D gene. The germline V and J ends were trimmed by 1 base and 0 bases, with 10 bases remaining between them. Germline lookup yields CDR1 MNHNS and CDR2 SASEGT. The CDR3 spans 17 residues. The CDR3 protein is CASSEVGGSSYNSPLHF. Here the CDR3 DNA reads TGTGCCAGCAGTGAAGTCGGAGGTAGCTCCTATAATTCACCCCTCCACTTT.

The V and J genes are TRBV5-1 and TRBJ2-1, with D hard to call. The CDR3 spans 11 residues. Germline V gene lookup returns CDR1 SGHRS and CDR2 YFSETQ. Trimming cost V 4 bases and J 5 bases, with 4 bases left between them. CDR3 in amino acids: CASSEDNEQFF. The CDR3 coding sequence is TGCGCCAGCAGCGAGGACAATGAGCAGTTCTTC.

This chain links TRBV4-3 with TRBJ1-2; D is perhaps TRBD1 (5 bases). Germline-derived CDR1 and CDR2 are LGHNA and YSLEER. The length of the CDR3 is 13 residues. Trimming took 0 bases from V and 8 from J, leaving 10 bases between them. CDR3 in DNA: TGCGCCAGCAGCCAAGACAGGGACGTCGGCTACACCTTC. It codes for CASSQDRDVGYTF.

V is TRBV5-1 and J is TRBJ2-3; D not certain. V was pared by 3 bases and J by 3 bases, with 5 bases between. Germline-derived CDR1 and CDR2 are SGHRS and YFSETQ. CDR3 length equals 12 residues. DNA of the CDR3: TGCGCCAGCAGCTCGTGGACAGATACGCAGTATTTT. It is translated as CASSSWTDTQYF.

This rearrangement joins TRBV7-6 to TRBJ2-5; D not certain. The V and J ends lost 4 bases and 0 bases respectively, with 6 bases between them. The CDR3 has 13 residues. CDR1 and CDR2 (germline): SGHVS, FNYEAQ. CDR3 DNA sequence: TGTGCCAGCAGCTCACAGTACCAAGAGACCCAGTACTTC. This sequence encodes CASSSQYQETQYF.

The chain uses TRBV12-3 or TRBV12-4 and TRBJ2-4, with a possible D match to TRBD2 (5 bases). V was trimmed by 1 base and J by 14 bases, leaving 9 bases between them. The CDR3 contains 11 residues. CDR3 amino acids: CASSLGRREYF. The CDR3 nucleotides are TGTGCCAGCAGTTTAGGAAGGCGGGAGTACTTC.